Sequencing of this T cell receptor beta chain was carried out in a study of shared clonotypes between healthy human individuals. Study results and caveats: Researchers sampled only blood; tissue repertoires likely differ. All-four-donor shared clonotypes had higher generation probabilities than non-shared clonotypes did.

As for this clone: What it binds is not known.

CD4+ cells underwent separation, giving CD45RA+ naive and CD45RA-negative memory subsets. Under the authors' procedure: Without quality scores, immunoSEQ junctional reads could not be filtered like full-length reads. Assay: immunoSEQ multiplex PCR; the TCRdb copy retains only in-frame clones and omits some. Clonal size and the V and J genes are those of that table, whereas D and trimming came from the DNA. In the table there are about 610,000 clones, around 97% of which are singletons. Per germline, CDR1 MNHEY and CDR2 SMNVEV (reference sequence). Trimming shortened V by 5 bases and J by 0 bases, and 17 bases separated the two germline ends. This CDR3 is built from 17 residues.

The chain joins TRBV27 to TRBJ2-4, with D perhaps assigned TRBD1 or TRBD2 (5 bases each). Sample: naive CD4+ T cells sorted from blood. Subset defined: CD45RA+ positively selected. The receptor was derived from a woman aged 30 to 39 in good health. CDR3: CASSPTSWGIAKNIQYF. CDR3 coding DNA: TGTGCCAGCAGTCCAACCTCATGGGGGATAGCCAAAAACATTCAGTACTTC.